The 18 T cell receptor beta chains listed next were all sequenced from one sample in a study of PD-L1 blockade in urothelial cancer. Some clones are missing from TCRdb's copy, which holds only in-frame ones; the method was immunoSEQ multiplex PCR. This sample has around 35,000 clones, with 82% found just once. The sample consisted of PBMCs, taken around atezolizumab (anti-PD-L1) treatment. The receptors derive from a man aged 55 to 70 with urothelial cancer.

This chain connects TRBV6-6 to TRBJ2-3, with 8 positions matching TRBD2. The V gene's germline CDR1 is MNHNY and CDR2 SVGAGI (reference sequence). This CDR3 comprises 14 residues. Trimming at V came to 6 bases and at J to 1 base, leaving 3 bases not matched to a gene. This CDR3 reads CASRDSGGTDTQYF. The CDR3 bases are TGTGCCAGCAGGGATAGCGGGGGCACAGATACGCAGTATTTT.

V gene TRBV7-2 combines with J gene TRBJ2-5; no reliable D call. Trimming pared 4 bases from V and 3 bases from J, leaving 12 bases between. Germline assignment: CDR1 SGHTA and CDR2 FQGNSA. The CDR3 sequence is 14 residues long. The CDR3, as DNA: TGTGCCAGCAGCTCACTCGGCCGGGAAGAGACCCAGTACTTC. This sequence encodes CASSSLGREETQYF.

The rearrangement uses TRBV12-5 and TRBJ2-1; D is unclear. Germline-derived CDR1 and CDR2 are LGHNT and FRNRAP. Trimming took off 0 bases at V and 10 bases at J, with 10 bases between the two ends. The CDR3 covers 13 residues. CDR3 bases: TGTGCTAGTGGTTTGGTACGGTCTCGGGAGCAGTTCTTC. Translated, it gives CASGLVRSREQFF. The variable domain in full, completed from reference TRBV12-5 and TRBJ2-1, reads DARVTQTPRHKVTEMGQEVTMRCQPILGHNTVFWYRQTMMQGLELLAYFRNRAPLDDSGMPKDRFSAEMPDATLATLKIQPSEPRDSAVYFCASGLVRSREQFFGPGTRLTVL.

The chain carries TRBV19 and TRBJ1-5, with 7 bases aligning to TRBD1. V trimming: 6 bases; J trimming: 2 bases; junction bases outside the gene matches: 10. The CDR3 length is 16 residues. Germline V CDR1 and CDR2: LNHDA, SQIVND (reference sequence). The CDR3 loop is CASRRGAGTGNQPQHF. The CDR3 coding sequence is TGTGCCAGTAGACGCGGCGCCGGGACAGGCAATCAGCCCCAGCATTTT.

This clone was observed a single time. The CDR3 DNA follows: TGTGCCAGTAGTATAGGGACAGGGGTCGGAGAGACCCAGTACTTC. This sequence encodes CASSIGTGVGETQYF. The chain combines TRBV19 with TRBJ2-5; 9 bases align to TRBD1. The CDR3 covers 15 residues. The germline V gene has CDR1 LNHDA and CDR2 SQIVND (reference sequence). V shed 1 base, J shed 4 bases, and the junction held 4 bases outside the gene matches.

V gene TRBV29-1 combines with J gene TRBJ2-3; 9 bases fit TRBD1. The CDR3 totals 11 residues. Germline values: CDR1 SQVTM, CDR2 ANQGSEA. The CDR3 reads CSLYGTGTQYF. The CDR3 DNA sequence: TGCAGTCTTTACGGGACAGGGACGCAGTATTTT.

J is TRBJ1-5 and V is TRBV30; D not resolved. Trimming cost V 1 base and J 7 bases, with 11 bases left between them. There are 13 residues in the CDR3. Per germline, CDR1 GTSNPN and CDR2 SVGIG (reference sequence). CDR3 DNA: TGTGCCTGGAGTGCTGACGGAGGGCAGCCCCAGCATTTT. Its protein product is CAWSADGGQPQHF.

The V and J genes are TRBV5-1 and TRBJ2-7, with 10 bases matching TRBD1. The CDR3 has 16 residues. V shed 1 base, J shed 4 bases, and the junction held 8 bases outside the gene matches. Per germline, CDR1 SGHRS and CDR2 YFSETQ. In nucleotides, the CDR3 is TGCGCCAGCAGCTTGAGGACAGGGGGGGAACAATACGAGCAGTACTTC. Translating it yields CASSLRTGGEQYEQYF.

About this clone: A read error may account for a junction end that differs from germline. The gene calls are TRBV6-5 and TRBJ1-2, with TRBD1 identical over 10 bases. The CDR3 runs to 15 residues. CDR1 MNHEY and CDR2 SVGAGI come from the germline V gene. CDR3 sequence: CASSHRDRGNYGHTF. The DNA of the CDR3 is TGTGCCAGCAGTCACCGGGACAGGGGCAACTATGGCCACACCTTC.

The rearrangement uses TRBV7-2 and TRBJ2-7; 7 nucleotides align to TRBD1. CDR3 length equals 13 residues. CDR1 is SGHTA, CDR2 FQGNSA, per germline. J gave up 0 bases and V 5 bases, and 1 base lay outside the gene matches. In DNA form, the CDR3 reads TGTGCCAGCAGCAGACAGGGCTCCTACGAGCAGTACTTC. This sequence encodes CASSRQGSYEQYF.

The chain carries TRBV18 and TRBJ2-7; 7 bases line up with TRBD1. CDR3 length equals 13 residues. Trimming took 4 bases from V and 4 from J; bases not matched to a gene: 4. Germline values: CDR1 KGHSH, CDR2 LQKENI. CDR3 sequence: CASSQGAEYEQYF. The CDR3 DNA is TGTGCCAGCTCACAGGGGGCTGAGTACGAGCAGTACTTC. The full variable domain, rest sourced from reference TRBV18 and TRBJ2-7, is NAGVMQNPRHLVRRRGQEARLRCSPMKGHSHVYWYRQLPEEGLKFMVYLQKENIIDESGMPKERFSAEFPKEGPSILRIQQVVRGDSAAYFCASSQGAEYEQYFGPGTRLTVT.

The rearrangement uses TRBV9 and TRBJ2-2; D gene uncertain. The CDR3 totals 12 residues. V was clipped by 4 bases and J by 2 bases, with 3 bases between them. Germline V gene data show CDR1 as SGDLS and CDR2 as YYNGEE. CDR3 residues: CASSPNTGELFF. The CDR3 coding sequence is TGTGCCAGCAGCCCAAACACCGGGGAGCTGTTTTTT.

J is TRBJ1-1 and V is TRBV5-1; maybe TRBD1 (6 bases). Germline V gives CDR1 SGHRS, CDR2 YFSETQ. V lost 3 bases and J 0 bases, leaving 15 bases between the germline ends. The CDR3 runs 16 residues. CDR3 bases: TGCGCCAGCAGCTCCGACTACGACAGGTTGAACACTGAAGCTTTCTTT. Amino acid sequence: CASSSDYDRLNTEAFF.

The chain employs TRBV27 and TRBJ2-1; D may be TRBD1 (6 bases). The germline CDR1 and CDR2 sequences are MNHEY and SMNVEV (reference sequence). This CDR3 has 11 residues. V lost 8 bases to trimming and J lost 7 bases, with 9 bases between them. The CDR3 is CASRDRNEQFF. CDR3 sequence (DNA): TGTGCCAGCCGCGACAGGAATGAGCAGTTCTTC.

The chain carries TRBV5-5 and TRBJ2-1; TRBD2 matches 8 bases. V lost 3 bases to trimming and J lost 9 bases; unmatched junction nucleotides: 8. Germline lookup yields CDR1 SGHKS and CDR2 YYEKEE (reference sequence). The CDR3 has 14 amino acids. The CDR3, as DNA: TGTGCCAGCAGCTGGTCGGGGGGGGCGGGTGAGCAGTTCTTC. It yields the protein CASSWSGGAGEQFF.

The J gene is TRBJ2-1, the V gene TRBV7-3; 11 bases map to TRBD2. From germline, CDR1 is SGHTA and CDR2 FQGTGA. CDR3 length: 15 residues. The junction had 3 bases not matched to a gene; V was cut back by 6 bases and J by 2 bases. The CDR3 loop is CASSLAGGPYNEQFF. CDR3 DNA sequence: TGTGCCAGCAGTCTAGCGGGGGGACCCTACAATGAGCAGTTCTTC.

This clone turned up a few times. This chain connects TRBV28 to TRBJ2-5; 8 nucleotides align to TRBD2. The V segment lost 4 bases and the J segment 2 bases; nucleotides outside the gene matches: 3. This CDR3 has 14 residues. Per germline, CDR1 MDHEN and CDR2 SYDVKM. CDR3 protein: CASSSLAEQETQYF. In nucleotides, the CDR3 is TGTGCCAGCAGTTCACTAGCGGAACAAGAGACCCAGTACTTC.

This rearrangement joins TRBV4-1 to TRBJ1-4; D remains unclear. Germline CDR1 reads MGHRA; CDR2 reads YSYEKL. The V end lost 0 bases, the J end lost 8 bases, and 13 bases lay between the germline ends. CDR3 length equals 15 residues. This chain's CDR3 is CASSQEVGRSEKLFF. In DNA form, the CDR3 reads TGCGCCAGCAGCCAAGAGGTAGGAAGGAGCGAAAAACTGTTTTTT.